These 19 T cell receptor beta chains originate from one sample sequenced in a study of T cells in Graves' hyperthyroidism and ophthalmopathy. The source material, RNA transcripts, was used to amplify TCR beta CDR3 regions. First-round RT-PCR of the TCR CDR3 relied on the HTBI primer set. TCRdb analysed the multiplex PCR reads with MiXCR anew, one entry per CDR3 protein. The data show around 480,000 distinct CDR3 sequences, over 13% seen once. What was sequenced was blood. The origin of the receptors is a woman aged 18 to 35 with Graves' hyperthyroidism.

This clonotype was recorded at least ten times. The genes are TRBV10-3 and TRBJ2-7; no clear D. Germline V gives CDR1 ENHRY, CDR2 SYGVKD. The V and J ends lost 0 bases and 2 bases respectively, with 2 bases between them. This CDR3 comprises 12 residues. The CDR3 region is CAISESAYEQYF. Here the CDR3 DNA reads TGTGCCATCAGTGAGTCGGCCTACGAGCAGTACTTC.

Many counts were recorded for this clonotype. CDR3 in amino acids: CATRGNKAAYAFF. The CDR3 bases are TGTGCCACCAGGGGGAACAAAGCCGCTTACGCTTTCTTT. The chain combines TRBV24-1 with TRBJ1-1; D uncertain. CDR1 and CDR2 from the germline V gene are KGHDR and SFDVKD. V lost 7 bases and J lost 11, with 19 bases in between. CDR3 length: 13 amino acids.

This clonotype was detected many times. The V gene is TRBV6-1, the J gene TRBJ2-3; 12 nucleotides align to TRBD2. The junction had 2 bases not matched to a gene; V was cut back by 6 bases and J by 4 bases. Looked up from germline, CDR1 is MNHNS and CDR2 is SASEGT. The CDR3 runs 14 residues. CDR3 DNA sequence: TGTGCCAGCAGGCCTAGCGGGAGGGCAGATACGCAGTATTTT. As protein: CASRPSGRADTQYF.

A word on this clonotype: This may be a read error: a much more frequent sequence differs by one nucleotide. The chain combines TRBV11-3 with TRBJ1-3; 8 positions agree with TRBD1. Germline CDR1 and CDR2: SGHNT and YENEEA. This CDR3 has 14 amino acids. V lost 8 bases and J lost 0; bases outside the gene matches: 3. CDR3 loop: CASRTGGSGNTIYF. CDR3 coding DNA: TGTGCCAGCCGAACAGGGGGCTCTGGAAACACCATATATTTT.

This clonotype came up a few times. This sequence joins TRBV5-1 and TRBJ1-5; TRBD1 might be the D (5 bases). The CDR3 runs 14 residues. With 1 base removed from V and 8 bases from J, the gap between germline ends came to 13 bases. Germline CDR1 SGHRS, CDR2 YFSETQ. This CDR3 reads CASSLLGTGEPQHF. The CDR3 bases are TGCGCCAGCAGCTTGTTAGGGACCGGGGAGCCCCAGCATTTT.

V is TRBV7-3 and J is TRBJ2-1, with 9 bases lining up with TRBD2. V was clipped by 2 bases and J by 9 bases; unmatched bases: 11. The CDR3 contains 16 residues. Germline V gene lookup returns CDR1 SGHTA and CDR2 FQGTGA. CDR3 coding DNA: TGTGCCAGCAGCTTAGTTGCGGGAGGGCCCTACGGTGAGCAGTTCTTC. It yields the protein CASSLVAGGPYGEQFF.

The J gene is TRBJ2-7, the V gene TRBV6-2 or TRBV6-3; 7 bases align to TRBD2. Germline V CDR1 and CDR2: MNHEY, SVGEGT. V dropped 7 bases and J dropped 3; count of bases not matched to a gene: 9. CDR3 length equals 14 residues. The CDR3 loop reads CASTRGSGFYEQYF. The CDR3, as DNA: TGTGCCAGCACCCGAGGTAGCGGGTTCTACGAGCAGTACTTC.

This clonotype was recorded at least ten times. V gene TRBV7-3 combines with J gene TRBJ2-1, with a possible D match to TRBD1 (5 bases). CDR1 is SGHTA, CDR2 FQGTGA, per germline. Trimming pared 1 base from V and 0 bases from J, leaving 7 bases between. This CDR3 spans 15 amino acids. The CDR3 protein is CASSLSRVSYNEQFF. The CDR3 bases are TGTGCCAGCAGCTTAAGCAGGGTCTCCTACAATGAGCAGTTCTTC.

This sequence joins TRBV6-1 and TRBJ2-1; D possibly corresponds to TRBD2 (7 bases). V lost 7 bases and J lost 7, with 14 bases in between. This CDR3 region has 13 residues. Germline-derived CDR1 and CDR2 are MNHNS and SASEGT. This chain's CDR3 is CASKIRGGNEQFF. As DNA, the CDR3 is TGTGCCAGCAAGATCAGGGGAGGGAATGAGCAGTTCTTC.

The V gene is TRBV30, the J gene TRBJ1-3; 7 bases are a match to TRBD1. Germline values: CDR1 GTSNPN, CDR2 SVGIG (reference sequence). Losses at the gene ends were 2 bases for V and 5 bases for J; bases not matched to a gene: 6. The CDR3 contains 14 residues. The CDR3 DNA follows: TGTGCCTGGAGTTCCGGACAGGCTCGAAACACCATATATTTT. Translation gives CAWSSGQARNTIYF.

Many counts were recorded for this clonotype. The gene calls are TRBV19 and TRBJ1-1; D might be TRBD1 (5 bases). Between the trimmed V and J ends, which lost 3 bases and 4 bases, there was a span of 12 bases. The CDR3 extends over 14 amino acids. Germline CDR1 LNHDA, CDR2 SQIVND (reference sequence). The CDR3 sequence: CASSMGGSGTEAFF. As DNA, the CDR3 is TGTGCCAGTAGTATGGGGGGTTCGGGCACTGAAGCTTTCTTT.

This clonotype was counted between two and nine times. Germline is not matched at one junction end, which may reflect a read error. The chain joins TRBV11-3 to TRBJ2-7, with D tentatively TRBD1 or TRBD2 (5 bases each). This CDR3 has 13 amino acids. Germline loops: CDR1 SGHNT, CDR2 YENEEA. The DNA of the CDR3 is TGTGCCGGCAGCTTAGAGGGGCTTGGGGAGCAGTACTTC. Its protein is CAGSLEGLGEQYF.

This clonotype was seen at least ten times. The chain recombines TRBV5-1 with TRBJ2-3; the match to TRBD2 covers 7 bases. The CDR3 length is 16 residues. CDR1 is SGHRS, CDR2 YFSETQ, per germline. J was trimmed by 2 bases and V by 0 bases; bases with no gene match: 6. The chain's CDR3 is CASSLAGLAVTDTQYF. CDR3 coding DNA: TGCGCCAGCAGCTTGGCCGGGCTAGCGGTCACAGATACGCAGTATTTT.

This clonotype was observed at least ten times. The V gene is TRBV5-1, the J gene TRBJ2-1; D might be TRBD2 (6 bases). From germline, CDR1 is SGHRS and CDR2 YFSETQ. The CDR3 spans 12 residues. V lost 7 bases and J lost 5, with 10 bases in between. The CDR3 DNA sequence: TGCGCCAGCGGGATAGCGGACAATGAGCAGTTCTTC. Protein sequence: CASGIADNEQFF.

There are many counts of this clonotype. The chain's CDR3 is CAWSFIRTGELFF. In DNA, the CDR3 is TGTGCCTGGAGCTTTATCAGAACCGGGGAGCTGTTTTTT. The chain combines TRBV30 with TRBJ2-2; D remains ambiguous. CDR1 is GTSNPN and CDR2 is SVGIG in the germline V gene (reference sequence). This CDR3 spans 13 amino acids. Trimming took off 3 bases at V and 5 bases at J, with 10 bases between the two ends.

This clonotype was recorded at least ten times. The chain combines TRBV5-1 with TRBJ2-1; TRBD2 agrees at 12 bases. J lost 6 bases, V lost 6 bases, and 10 bases had no gene match. This CDR3 has 16 amino acids. Germline assignment: CDR1 SGHRS and CDR2 YFSETQ. CDR3 sequence (DNA): TGCGCCAGCAACAAAGGACTAGCGGGAATAAGCAATGAGCAGTTCTTC. Protein sequence: CASNKGLAGISNEQFF.

In this sample, this clonotype turned up once. This sequence may be a read error, since a much larger clone differs from it by one base. The gene calls are TRBV5-1 and TRBJ2-1; either TRBD1 or TRBD2 may supply D (7 bases each). In germline, CDR1 is SGHRS, CDR2 YFSETQ. CDR3 length: 17 amino acids. Between the trimmed V and J ends, which lost 4 bases and 4 bases, there was a span of 21 bases. As DNA, the CDR3 is TGCGCCAGCAGCCACCAGGGGGGGATATCTGGGTACAATGAGCAGTTCTTC. Amino acids: CASSHQGGISGYNEQFF.

The V gene is TRBV14, the J gene TRBJ1-6; D gene unclear. Germline V CDR1 and CDR2: SGHDN, FVKESK. The CDR3 runs to 14 residues. The germline V and J ends were trimmed by 1 base and 8 bases, with 9 bases remaining between them. The CDR3 DNA reads TGTGCCAGCAGCCAAGTTCGACTACATTCACCCCTCCACTTT. This translates into CASSQVRLHSPLHF.

The table lists this clonotype with many counts. J is TRBJ2-1 and V is TRBV2; no definite D call. V lost 4 bases and J 3 bases, leaving 10 bases between the germline ends. CDR3 length: 14 amino acids. Per the germline V gene, CDR1 is SNHLY and CDR2 is FYNNEI. In nucleotides, the CDR3 is TGTGCCAGCAGTGCGTCTAACGTCTACAATGAGCAGTTCTTC. This sequence encodes CASSASNVYNEQFF.